Included here is one T cell receptor beta chain sequence, with context. The antigen remains undetermined. Subsets obtained from CD4+ cells comprised CD45RA+ naive and CD45RA-negative memory cells. The sample originates from a study of shared clonotypes between healthy human individuals. Whole-study findings and limits: An effect of sequencing depth on clonotype sharing among donors was expected.

Genomic DNA of every subset was divided equally among multiple immunoSEQ plates. The protocol was immunoSEQ multiplex PCR, while the TCRdb copy is restricted to in-frame clones and leaves out a portion. The sample yields roughly 2.5 million clones, more than 90% seen once. This CDR3 region has 13 residues. Germline V lookup: CDR1 SGHVS, CDR2 FNYEAQ. V lost 6 bases, J lost 0 bases, and 6 bases lay in between. The sample was naive CD4+ T cells sorted from blood. Subset: CD45RA+ positively selected. The chain links TRBV7-6 to TRBJ1-3; D is unresolved. The sequence was collected from a man between 18 and 35 years old in good health. The CDR3 DNA reads as TGTGCCAGCAGTGCTATCTCTGGAAACACCATATATTTT. This encodes CASSAISGNTIYF.